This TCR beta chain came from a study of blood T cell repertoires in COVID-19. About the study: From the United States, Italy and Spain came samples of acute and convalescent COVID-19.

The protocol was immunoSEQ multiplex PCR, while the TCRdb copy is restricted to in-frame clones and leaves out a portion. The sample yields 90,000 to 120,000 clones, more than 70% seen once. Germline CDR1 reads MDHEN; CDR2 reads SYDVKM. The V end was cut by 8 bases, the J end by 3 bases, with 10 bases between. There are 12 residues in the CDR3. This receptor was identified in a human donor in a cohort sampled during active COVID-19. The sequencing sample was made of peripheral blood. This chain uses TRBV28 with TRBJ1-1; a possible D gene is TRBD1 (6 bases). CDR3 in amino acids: CASGNRDTEAFF. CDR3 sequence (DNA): TGTGCCAGCGGAAACAGGGACACTGAAGCTTTCTTT.